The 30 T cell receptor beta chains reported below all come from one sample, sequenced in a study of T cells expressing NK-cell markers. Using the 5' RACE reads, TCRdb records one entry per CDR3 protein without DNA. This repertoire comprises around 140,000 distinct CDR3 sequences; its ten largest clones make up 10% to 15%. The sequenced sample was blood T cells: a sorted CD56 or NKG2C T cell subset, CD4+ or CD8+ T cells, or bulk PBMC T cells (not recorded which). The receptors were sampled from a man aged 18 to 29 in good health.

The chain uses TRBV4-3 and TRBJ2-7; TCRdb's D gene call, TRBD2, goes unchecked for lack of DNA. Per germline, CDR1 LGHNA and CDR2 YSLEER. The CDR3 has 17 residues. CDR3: CASSQDGAGGRAYEQYF.

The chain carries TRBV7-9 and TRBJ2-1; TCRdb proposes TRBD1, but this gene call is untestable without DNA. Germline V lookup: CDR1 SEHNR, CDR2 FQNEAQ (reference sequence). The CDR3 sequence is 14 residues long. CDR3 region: CASSEQGRSNEQFF.

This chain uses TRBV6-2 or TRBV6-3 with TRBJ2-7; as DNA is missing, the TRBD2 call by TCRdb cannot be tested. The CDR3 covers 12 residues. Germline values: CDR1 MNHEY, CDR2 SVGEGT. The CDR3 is CASAGRDYEQYF.

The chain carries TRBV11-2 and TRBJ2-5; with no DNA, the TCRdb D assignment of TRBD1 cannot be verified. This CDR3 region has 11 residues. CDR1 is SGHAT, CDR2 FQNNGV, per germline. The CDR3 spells CASVRGETQYF.

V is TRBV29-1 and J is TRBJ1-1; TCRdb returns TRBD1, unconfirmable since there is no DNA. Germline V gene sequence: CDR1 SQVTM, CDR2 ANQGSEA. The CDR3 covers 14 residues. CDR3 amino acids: CSVGNMGANTEAFF. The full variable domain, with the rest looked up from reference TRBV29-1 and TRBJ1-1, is SAVISQKPSRDICQRGTSLTIQCQVDSQVTMMFWYRQQPGQSLTLIATANQGSEATYESGFVIDKFPISRPNLTFSTLTVSNMSPEDSSIYLCSVGNMGANTEAFFGQGTRLTVV.

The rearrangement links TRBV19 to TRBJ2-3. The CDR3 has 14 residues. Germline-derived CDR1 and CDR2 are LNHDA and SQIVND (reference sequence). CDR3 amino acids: CASSITLVTDTQYF.

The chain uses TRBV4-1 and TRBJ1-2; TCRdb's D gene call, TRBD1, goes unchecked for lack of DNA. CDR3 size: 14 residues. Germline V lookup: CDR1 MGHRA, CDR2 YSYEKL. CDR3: CASSQDDSSYGYTF.

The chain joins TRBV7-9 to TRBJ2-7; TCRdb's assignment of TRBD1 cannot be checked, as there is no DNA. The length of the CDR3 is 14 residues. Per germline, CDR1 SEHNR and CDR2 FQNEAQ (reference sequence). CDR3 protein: CASSLEWASDEQYF.

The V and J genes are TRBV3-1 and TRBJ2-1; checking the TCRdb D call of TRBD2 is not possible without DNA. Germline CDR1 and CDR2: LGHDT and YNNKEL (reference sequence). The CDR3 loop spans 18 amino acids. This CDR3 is CASSQGASGRDLFNEQFF.

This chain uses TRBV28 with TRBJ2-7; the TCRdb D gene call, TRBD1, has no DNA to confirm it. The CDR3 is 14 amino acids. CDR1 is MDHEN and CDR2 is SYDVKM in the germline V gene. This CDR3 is CASRGTGRPYEQYF. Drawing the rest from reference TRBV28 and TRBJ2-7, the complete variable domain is DVKVTQSSRYLVKRTGEKVFLECVQDMDHENMFWYRQDPGLGLRLIYFSYDVKMKEKGDIPEGYSVSREKKERFSLILESASTNQTSMYLCASRGTGRPYEQYFGPGTRLTVT.

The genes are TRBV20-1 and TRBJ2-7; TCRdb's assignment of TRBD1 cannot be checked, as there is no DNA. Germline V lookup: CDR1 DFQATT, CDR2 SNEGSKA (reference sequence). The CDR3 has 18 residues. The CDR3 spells CSARDFGGDKSQTYEQYF.

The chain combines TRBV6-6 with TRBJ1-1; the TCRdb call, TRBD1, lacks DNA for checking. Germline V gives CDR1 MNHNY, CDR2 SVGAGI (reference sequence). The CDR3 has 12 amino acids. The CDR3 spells CASSGQTYEAFF.

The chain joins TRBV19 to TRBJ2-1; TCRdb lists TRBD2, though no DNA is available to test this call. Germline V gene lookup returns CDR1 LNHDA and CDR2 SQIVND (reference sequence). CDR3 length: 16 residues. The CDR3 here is CASMRTSGLSYNEQFF.

CDR3 region: CATSDLNQETQYF. This chain joins TRBV24-1 and TRBJ2-5. CDR1 is KGHDR and CDR2 is SFDVKD in the germline V gene. CDR3 length: 13 amino acids.

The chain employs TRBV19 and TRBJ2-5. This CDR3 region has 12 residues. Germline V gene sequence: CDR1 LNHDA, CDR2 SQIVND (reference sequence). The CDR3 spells CASVRRLETQYF. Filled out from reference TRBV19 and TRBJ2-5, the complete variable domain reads DGGITQSPKYLFRKEGQNVTLSCEQNLNHDAMYWYRQDPGQGLRLIYYSQIVNDFQKGDIAEGYSVSREKKESFPLTVTSAQKNPTAFYLCASVRRLETQYFGPGTRLLVL.

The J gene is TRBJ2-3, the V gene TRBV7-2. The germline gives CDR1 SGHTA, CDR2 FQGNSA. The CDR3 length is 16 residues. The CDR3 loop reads CASSHSVGRYTDTQYF. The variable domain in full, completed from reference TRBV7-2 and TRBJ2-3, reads GAGVSQSPSNKVTEKGKDVELRCDPISGHTALYWYRQSLGQGLEFLIYFQGNSAPDKSGLPSDRFSAERTGGSVSTLTIQRTQQEDSAVYLCASSHSVGRYTDTQYFGPGTRLTVL.

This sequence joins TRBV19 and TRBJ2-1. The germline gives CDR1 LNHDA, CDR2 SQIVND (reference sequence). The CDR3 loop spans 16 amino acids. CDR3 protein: CASSAGGLGSYNEQFF.

The CDR3 loop is CASSPSGDTQYF. The gene calls are TRBV9 and TRBJ2-3; checking the TCRdb D call of TRBD2 is not possible without DNA. CDR1 is SGDLS, CDR2 YYNGEE, per germline. This CDR3 has 12 residues. The variable domain in full, completed from reference TRBV9 and TRBJ2-3, reads DSGVTQTPKHLITATGQRVTLRCSPRSGDLSVYWYQQSLDQGLQFLIQYYNGEERAKGNILERFSAQQFPDLHSELNLSSLELGDSALYFCASSPSGDTQYFGPGTRLTVL.

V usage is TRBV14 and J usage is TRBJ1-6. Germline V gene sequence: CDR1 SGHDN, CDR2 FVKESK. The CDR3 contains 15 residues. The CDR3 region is CASSHPGEEDSPLHF.

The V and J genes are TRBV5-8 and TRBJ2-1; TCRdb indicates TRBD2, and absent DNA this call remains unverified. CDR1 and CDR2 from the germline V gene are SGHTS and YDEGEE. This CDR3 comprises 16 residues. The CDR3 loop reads CASSLGTSGRRNEQFF. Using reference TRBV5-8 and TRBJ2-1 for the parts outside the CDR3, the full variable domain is EAGVTQSPTHLIKTRGQQATLRCSPISGHTSVYWYQQALGLGLQFLLWYDEGEERNRGNFPPRFSGRQFPNYSSELNVNALELEDSALYLCASSLGTSGRRNEQFFGPGTRLTVL.

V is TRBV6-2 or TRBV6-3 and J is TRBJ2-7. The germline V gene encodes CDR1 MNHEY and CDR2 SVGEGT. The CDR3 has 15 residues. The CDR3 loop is CASIFYPSLYYEQYF.

Here the CDR3 reads CASSSLAGVWNEQFF. The rearrangement uses TRBV12-3 or TRBV12-4 and TRBJ2-1; TCRdb reports TRBD2, a call that lacks DNA to check it against. The CDR3 runs to 15 residues.

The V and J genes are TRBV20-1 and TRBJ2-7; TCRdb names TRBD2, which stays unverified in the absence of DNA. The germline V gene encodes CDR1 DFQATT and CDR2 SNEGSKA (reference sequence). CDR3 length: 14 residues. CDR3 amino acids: CSALAREFVYEQYF.

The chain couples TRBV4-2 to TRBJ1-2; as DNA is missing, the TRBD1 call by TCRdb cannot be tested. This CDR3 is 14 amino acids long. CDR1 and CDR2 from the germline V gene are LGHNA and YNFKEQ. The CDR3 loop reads CASTTTGGFYGYTF.

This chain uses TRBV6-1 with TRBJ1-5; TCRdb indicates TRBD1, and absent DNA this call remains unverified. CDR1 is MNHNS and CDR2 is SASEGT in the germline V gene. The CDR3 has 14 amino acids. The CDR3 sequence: CASSERGRHQPQHF.

CDR3 residues: CASSPGVNTEAFF. The chain recombines TRBV6-6 with TRBJ1-1; TCRdb designates TRBD1, a call that cannot be tested without DNA. In germline, CDR1 is MNHNY, CDR2 SVGAGI (reference sequence). The CDR3 is 13 amino acids.

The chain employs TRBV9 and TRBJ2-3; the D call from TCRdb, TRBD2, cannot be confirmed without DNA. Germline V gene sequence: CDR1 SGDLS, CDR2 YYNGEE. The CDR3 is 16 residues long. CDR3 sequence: CASSPHEGLYTDTQYF. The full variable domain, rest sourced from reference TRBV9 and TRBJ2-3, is DSGVTQTPKHLITATGQRVTLRCSPRSGDLSVYWYQQSLDQGLQFLIQYYNGEERAKGNILERFSAQQFPDLHSELNLSSLELGDSALYFCASSPHEGLYTDTQYFGPGTRLTVL.

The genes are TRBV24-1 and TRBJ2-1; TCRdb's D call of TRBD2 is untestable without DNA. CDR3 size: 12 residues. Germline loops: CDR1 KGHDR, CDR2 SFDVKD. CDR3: CATLGWDNEQFF.

The CDR3 is CASSALLSSAGELFF. The chain uses TRBV11-2 and TRBJ2-2. Germline V lookup: CDR1 SGHAT, CDR2 FQNNGV. The CDR3 spans 15 residues.

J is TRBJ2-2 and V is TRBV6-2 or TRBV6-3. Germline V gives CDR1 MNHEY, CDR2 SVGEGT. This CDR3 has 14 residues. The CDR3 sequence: CASSYLKNTGELFF.